Listed below are T cell receptor beta chains from one sample, sequenced in a study of CD8 T cells in Susac syndrome. TCRdb processed the immunoSEQ multiplex PCR reads anew with MiXCR; each CDR3 protein has one entry. The table has approximately 74,000 distinct CDR3 sequences, approximately 95% seen once. Sequenced material: CD8+ T cells from PBMCs. The receptors were sampled from a human donor with Susac syndrome. Both conserved end residues are part of each CDR3. A D gene is named only where the DNA matches it firmly. Expanded clones are given a class, and other clones once, few, many or no size at all.

D gene: TRBD1; J gene: TRBJ2-7; clone size: NA; V gene: TRBV5-1; CDR3 protein: CASSLEDRATYEQYF; CDR3 DNA: TGCGCCAGCAGCTTGGAGGACAGGGCGACCTACGAGCAGTACTTC
D gene: NA; J gene: TRBJ2-3; clone size: NA; V gene: TRBV5-4; CDR3 protein: CASSFRGGPPDTQYF; CDR3 DNA: TGTGCCAGCAGCTTCAGGGGGGGGCCGCCGGATACGCAGTATTTT
D gene: TRBD1; J gene: TRBJ2-1; clone size: NA; V gene: TRBV28; CDR3 protein: CASSLLGTVSYNEQFF; CDR3 DNA: TGTGCCAGCAGTTTATTGGGGACAGTCTCCTACAATGAGCAGTTCTTC
D gene: TRBD1; J gene: TRBJ1-3; clone size: NA; V gene: TRBV28; CDR3 protein: CASSDRVDSGNTIYF; CDR3 DNA: TGTGCCAGCAGTGACAGGGTCGACTCTGGAAACACCATATATTTT
D gene: NA; J gene: TRBJ2-5; clone size: NA; V gene: TRBV3-1; CDR3 protein: CASTADGETQYF; CDR3 DNA: TGTGCCAGCACCGCGGACGGTGAGACCCAGTACTTC
D gene: NA; J gene: TRBJ2-3; clone size: NA; V gene: TRBV14; CDR3 protein: CASSRFRGDTDTQYF; CDR3 DNA: TGTGCCAGCAGCCGATTCAGGGGAGACACAGATACGCAGTATTTT
D gene: NA; J gene: TRBJ2-7; clone size: NA; V gene: TRBV30; CDR3 protein: CACRDGLEQYF; CDR3 DNA: TGTGCCTGCAGGGACGGCCTCGAGCAGTACTTC
D gene: NA; J gene: TRBJ2-7; clone size: NA; V gene: TRBV7-9; CDR3 protein: CASSPPRGESSYEQYF; CDR3 DNA: TGTGCCAGCAGCCCCCCCAGGGGCGAAAGCTCCTACGAGCAGTACTTC
D gene: NA; J gene: TRBJ2-1; clone size: NA; V gene: TRBV6-1; CDR3 protein: CASSPLPTDEANNEQFF; CDR3 DNA: TGTGCCAGCAGTCCTCTTCCGACGGACGAGGCTAACAATGAGCAGTTCTTC
D gene: NA; J gene: TRBJ1-2; clone size: NA; V gene: TRBV5-6; CDR3 protein: CASSLEDNGYTF; CDR3 DNA: TGTGCCAGCAGCTTGGAGGACAATGGCTACACCTTC
D gene: NA; J gene: TRBJ2-7; clone size: NA; V gene: TRBV20-1; CDR3 protein: CSASGPYEQYF; CDR3 DNA: TGCAGTGCTAGCGGTCCTTACGAGCAGTACTTC
D gene: NA; J gene: TRBJ1-1; clone size: NA; V gene: TRBV11-2; CDR3 protein: CASSLDPSTPPRNTEAFF; CDR3 DNA: TGTGCCAGCAGCTTAGATCCTTCAACACCTCCTAGGAACACTGAAGCTTTCTTT
D gene: NA; J gene: TRBJ1-2; clone size: NA; V gene: TRBV6-2/TRBV6-3; CDR3 protein: CASSLTEINYGYTF; CDR3 DNA: TGTGCCAGCAGTCTCACAGAGATAAACTATGGCTACACCTTC
D gene: TRBD2; J gene: TRBJ2-1; clone size: once; V gene: TRBV30; CDR3 protein: CAWSLLAHNEQFF; CDR3 DNA: TGTGCCTGGAGCCTACTAGCGCACAATGAGCAGTTCTTC
D gene: NA; J gene: TRBJ1-5; clone size: NA; V gene: TRBV11-1; CDR3 protein: CASSLHNNQPQHF; CDR3 DNA: TGTGCCAGCAGCTTACACAACAATCAGCCCCAGCATTTT
D gene: NA; J gene: TRBJ2-1; clone size: NA; V gene: TRBV5-6; CDR3 protein: CASSLSAEQFF; CDR3 DNA: TGTGCCAGCAGCTTGTCTGCGGAACAGTTCTTC
D gene: NA; J gene: TRBJ2-1; clone size: once; V gene: TRBV19; CDR3 protein: CASSPAAGSSYNEQFF; CDR3 DNA: TGTGCCAGTAGTCCCGCTGCGGGGAGCTCCTACAATGAGCAGTTCTTC
D gene: NA; J gene: TRBJ1-3; clone size: NA; V gene: TRBV6-6; CDR3 protein: CASSPILATGNTIYF; CDR3 DNA: TGTGCCAGCAGCCCCATTTTAGCTACTGGAAACACCATATATTTT
D gene: TRBD2; J gene: TRBJ2-3; clone size: NA; V gene: TRBV11-2; CDR3 protein: CASSPEGTGLAASDASTDTQYF; CDR3 DNA: TGTGCCAGCAGCCCCGAGGGAACCGGACTAGCGGCCTCCGATGCTAGCACAGATACGCAGTATTTT
D gene: NA; J gene: TRBJ1-5; clone size: NA; V gene: TRBV12-3/TRBV12-4; CDR3 protein: CASSLSRVQPQHF; CDR3 DNA: TGTGCCAGCAGTTTATCTAGGGTTCAGCCCCAGCATTTT
D gene: NA; J gene: TRBJ1-5; clone size: NA; V gene: TRBV5-4; CDR3 protein: CASSHGPDQPQHF; CDR3 DNA: TGTGCCAGCAGCCATGGCCCCGATCAGCCCCAGCATTTT
D gene: NA; J gene: TRBJ2-1; clone size: NA; V gene: TRBV19; CDR3 protein: CASSLNNGNEQFF; CDR3 DNA: TGTGCCAGTAGTCTAAATAATGGGAATGAGCAGTTCTTC
D gene: TRBD1; J gene: TRBJ2-1; clone size: NA; V gene: TRBV29-1; CDR3 protein: CSVGTGGQQFF; CDR3 DNA: TGCAGCGTGGGCACAGGGGGCCAGCAGTTCTTC
D gene: TRBD1; J gene: TRBJ2-1; clone size: NA; V gene: TRBV9; CDR3 protein: CASRGQGSDEQFF; CDR3 DNA: TGTGCCAGCAGGGGACAGGGGAGTGATGAGCAGTTCTTC
D gene: NA; J gene: TRBJ1-2; clone size: once; V gene: TRBV5-6; CDR3 protein: CASSLRTVSGYTF; CDR3 DNA: TGTGCCAGCAGCCTCCGGACAGTTTCGGGCTACACCTTC
D gene: NA; J gene: TRBJ2-5; clone size: NA; V gene: TRBV27; CDR3 protein: CASSLFFEPGATQYF; CDR3 DNA: TGTGCCAGCAGTTTATTTTTCGAACCGGGGGCGACCCAGTACTTC
D gene: TRBD1; J gene: TRBJ2-2; clone size: NA; V gene: TRBV28; CDR3 protein: CASSFWDRRTGELFF; CDR3 DNA: TGTGCCAGCAGTTTTTGGGACAGGAGAACCGGGGAGCTGTTTTTT
D gene: NA; J gene: TRBJ2-5; clone size: NA; V gene: TRBV20-1; CDR3 protein: CSASDGKDQETQYF; CDR3 DNA: TGCAGTGCTAGTGACGGAAAGGACCAAGAGACCCAGTACTTC
D gene: NA; J gene: TRBJ1-4; clone size: NA; V gene: TRBV6-1; CDR3 protein: CASSFGEKLFF; CDR3 DNA: TGTGCCAGCAGTTTCGGTGAAAAACTGTTTTTT
D gene: TRBD2; J gene: TRBJ2-3; clone size: NA; V gene: TRBV27; CDR3 protein: CASKTIAGGGTDTQYF; CDR3 DNA: TGTGCCAGCAAAACAATAGCGGGGGGTGGCACAGATACGCAGTATTTT